A selection of T cell receptor beta chains follows, all from one sample in a study of T cells in Graves' hyperthyroidism and ophthalmopathy. MiXCR was run by TCRdb on the multiplex PCR reads, yielding one entry per CDR3 protein. The sample contains about 540,000 distinct CDR3 sequences, about 43% of which appear only once. The sequenced sample consisted of peripheral blood or thyroid tissue (not recorded which). These receptors all stem from a woman in her late teens or twenties with Graves' hyperthyroidism. CDR3s include the opening cysteine and the closing phenylalanine or tryptophan. A D gene is named only where the DNA matches it firmly. Only part of the rows carry a size: once, few, many, or a class if the clone is expanded.

clone size: NA
V gene: TRBV10-3
J gene: TRBJ1-1
D gene: NA
CDR3 protein: CAISESVAFF
CDR3 DNA: TGTGCCATCAGTGAGTCGGTCGCTTTCTTT

clone size: once
V gene: TRBV11-1
J gene: TRBJ1-6
D gene: NA
CDR3 protein: CASSPGPSSPLHF
CDR3 DNA: TGTGCCAGCTCCCCGGGGCCAAGTTCACCCCTCCACTTT

clone size: NA
V gene: TRBV12-3/TRBV12-4
J gene: TRBJ1-2
D gene: NA
CDR3 protein: CASSPGHPDGYTF
CDR3 DNA: TGTGCCAGCAGTCCCGGACACCCCGATGGCTACACCTTC

clone size: NA
V gene: TRBV2
J gene: TRBJ2-5
D gene: NA
CDR3 protein: CASSYNTGQETQYF
CDR3 DNA: TGTGCCAGCAGTTACAACACAGGCCAAGAGACCCAGTACTTC

clone size: NA
V gene: TRBV2
J gene: TRBJ2-1
D gene: TRBD1
CDR3 protein: CASKEDRTNEQFF
CDR3 DNA: TGTGCCAGCAAGGAGGACAGGACCAATGAGCAGTTCTTC

clone size: NA
V gene: TRBV7-3
J gene: TRBJ1-1
D gene: NA
CDR3 protein: CASSLYLNTEAFF
CDR3 DNA: TGTGCCAGCAGCTTATACTTGAACACTGAAGCTTTCTTT

clone size: few
V gene: TRBV7-9
J gene: TRBJ1-1
D gene: NA
CDR3 protein: CASSQSRTHYPNTEAFF
CDR3 DNA: TGTGCCAGCAGCCAATCTCGGACACACTACCCTAACACTGAAGCTTTCTTT

clone size: few
V gene: TRBV24-1
J gene: TRBJ2-5
D gene: TRBD2
CDR3 protein: CATSDPGLAGEQETQYF
CDR3 DNA: TGTGCCACCAGTGACCCGGGACTAGCGGGAGAGCAAGAGACCCAGTACTTC

clone size: few
V gene: TRBV2
J gene: TRBJ2-7
D gene: TRBD1
CDR3 protein: CASSGGQGTGTYEQYF
CDR3 DNA: TGTGCCAGCAGTGGAGGACAGGGGACCGGAACCTACGAGCAGTACTTC

clone size: NA
V gene: TRBV20-1
J gene: TRBJ1-4
D gene: NA
CDR3 protein: CSARDNSAEANEKLFF
CDR3 DNA: TGCAGTGCTAGAGACAACTCCGCAGAAGCTAATGAAAAACTGTTTTTT

clone size: many
V gene: TRBV29-1
J gene: TRBJ1-4
D gene: TRBD1
CDR3 protein: CSVRTGGDEKLFF
CDR3 DNA: TGCAGCGTGCGGACAGGGGGGGATGAAAAACTGTTTTTT

clone size: once
V gene: TRBV12-5
J gene: TRBJ1-5
D gene: NA
CDR3 protein: CASGLVVDNSSNQPQHF
CDR3 DNA: TGTGCTAGTGGTTTGGTAGTAGACAACAGCAGCAATCAGCCCCAGCATTTT

clone size: NA
V gene: TRBV7-2
J gene: TRBJ1-2
D gene: NA
CDR3 protein: CASSLLPGSTNYGYTF
CDR3 DNA: TGTGCCAGCAGCTTATTGCCGGGATCAACTAACTATGGCTACACCTTC

clone size: NA
V gene: TRBV7-1
J gene: TRBJ1-4
D gene: TRBD1
CDR3 protein: CASSSNPGTGARGVEKLFF
CDR3 DNA: TGTGCCAGCAGCTCAAACCCGGGGACAGGGGCCCGTGGAGTTGAAAAACTGTTTTTT

clone size: NA
V gene: TRBV20-1
J gene: TRBJ1-5
D gene: NA
CDR3 protein: CSARPPDQPQHF
CDR3 DNA: TGCAGTGCCAGACCCCCTGATCAGCCCCAGCATTTT

clone size: NA
V gene: TRBV2
J gene: TRBJ1-4
D gene: TRBD1
CDR3 protein: CASIEQGARNTEKLFF
CDR3 DNA: TGTGCCAGCATAGAACAGGGGGCCCGGAACACTGAAAAACTGTTTTTT

clone size: few
V gene: TRBV5-1
J gene: TRBJ1-2
D gene: NA
CDR3 protein: CASSSGGPTAGYTF
CDR3 DNA: TGCGCCAGCAGCTCGGGGGGGCCGACTGCGGGCTACACCTTC

clone size: NA
V gene: TRBV7-2
J gene: TRBJ2-7
D gene: NA
CDR3 protein: CASSSPRAADQYF
CDR3 DNA: TGTGCCAGCAGCTCACCACGGGCGGCGGATCAGTACTTC

clone size: many
V gene: TRBV24-1
J gene: TRBJ1-5
D gene: TRBD1
CDR3 protein: CATQQGAQPQHF
CDR3 DNA: TGTGCCACCCAACAGGGGGCTCAGCCCCAGCATTTT

clone size: NA
V gene: TRBV25-1
J gene: TRBJ2-7
D gene: TRBD1
CDR3 protein: CASRGGQGHGEQYF
CDR3 DNA: TGTGCCAGCCGTGGGGGACAGGGTCATGGCGAGCAGTACTTC

clone size: NA
V gene: TRBV7-3
J gene: TRBJ2-7
D gene: NA
CDR3 protein: CASSLAAVGSYEQYF
CDR3 DNA: TGTGCCAGCAGCTTAGCGGCTGTGGGGTCCTACGAGCAGTACTTC

clone size: few
V gene: TRBV2
J gene: TRBJ1-6
D gene: TRBD1
CDR3 protein: CASNDRALYNSPLHF
CDR3 DNA: TGTGCCAGCAACGACAGGGCTTTGTATAATTCACCCCTCCACTTT

clone size: NA
V gene: TRBV2
J gene: TRBJ1-2
D gene: NA
CDR3 protein: CAISGRNYGYTF
CDR3 DNA: TGTGCCATCTCCGGACGGAATTATGGCTACACCTTC

clone size: many
V gene: TRBV7-9
J gene: TRBJ1-1
D gene: NA
CDR3 protein: CASSFRDGATEAFF
CDR3 DNA: TGTGCCAGCAGCTTTCGGGACGGAGCCACTGAAGCTTTCTTT

clone size: NA
V gene: TRBV20-1
J gene: TRBJ2-5
D gene: NA
CDR3 protein: CSAIASGAIQETQYF
CDR3 DNA: TGCAGTGCTATAGCGAGCGGAGCTATACAAGAGACCCAGTACTTC

clone size: few
V gene: TRBV7-9
J gene: TRBJ1-1
D gene: TRBD1
CDR3 protein: CASSPVPGQSRRTEAFF
CDR3 DNA: TGTGCCAGCAGCCCCGTCCCGGGACAGTCCCGGAGGACTGAAGCTTTCTTT

clone size: few
V gene: TRBV7-9
J gene: TRBJ1-4
D gene: NA
CDR3 protein: CASSLGGLKEKLFF
CDR3 DNA: TGTGCCAGCAGCCTCGGAGGTTTGAAGGAAAAACTGTTTTTT

clone size: NA
V gene: TRBV10-3
J gene: TRBJ2-5
D gene: TRBD2
CDR3 protein: CAIRGTSGIKGPETQYF
CDR3 DNA: TGTGCCATCAGGGGGACTAGCGGGATCAAGGGGCCAGAGACCCAGTACTTC

clone size: NA
V gene: TRBV29-1
J gene: TRBJ1-2
D gene: NA
CDR3 protein: CSAHRVRTGYTF
CDR3 DNA: TGCAGCGCCCACAGGGTCCGTACCGGCTACACCTTC

clone size: many
V gene: TRBV2
J gene: TRBJ1-5
D gene: NA
CDR3 protein: CASSDVWGYQPQHF
CDR3 DNA: TGTGCCAGCAGTGACGTGTGGGGGTATCAGCCCCAGCATTTT

clone size: few
V gene: TRBV27
J gene: TRBJ1-2
D gene: NA
CDR3 protein: CASSLVMGGNYGYTF
CDR3 DNA: TGTGCCAGCAGTTTAGTTATGGGGGGCAACTATGGCTACACCTTC

clone size: NA
V gene: TRBV2
J gene: TRBJ1-5
D gene: NA
CDR3 protein: CASSAHRVGQPQHF
CDR3 DNA: TGTGCCAGCAGTGCGCACAGGGTAGGCCAGCCCCAGCATTTT

clone size: NA
V gene: TRBV5-1
J gene: TRBJ1-4
D gene: TRBD1
CDR3 protein: CASSSSGTGDEKLFF
CDR3 DNA: TGCGCCAGCAGCTCGTCCGGGACAGGGGACGAAAAACTGTTTTTT

clone size: many
V gene: TRBV7-2
J gene: TRBJ1-5
D gene: NA
CDR3 protein: CASSYGTDQPQHF
CDR3 DNA: TGTGCCAGCAGCTATGGGACGGATCAGCCCCAGCATTTT

clone size: NA
V gene: TRBV14
J gene: TRBJ1-1
D gene: NA
CDR3 protein: CASSQDGGSNTEAFF
CDR3 DNA: TGTGCCAGCAGCCAAGATGGGGGCTCGAACACTGAAGCTTTCTTT

clone size: NA
V gene: TRBV9
J gene: TRBJ2-5
D gene: NA
CDR3 protein: CASSGHGETQYF
CDR3 DNA: TGTGCCAGCAGCGGCCACGGAGAGACCCAGTACTTC

clone size: many
V gene: TRBV10-3
J gene: TRBJ1-4
D gene: NA
CDR3 protein: CAISDSGPETANEKLFF
CDR3 DNA: TGTGCCATCAGTGATTCAGGCCCTGAGACGGCTAATGAAAAACTGTTTTTT

clone size: NA
V gene: TRBV25-1
J gene: TRBJ2-5
D gene: TRBD2
CDR3 protein: CASSAREVLLAEIQETQYF
CDR3 DNA: TGTGCCAGCAGTGCTAGAGAGGTGTTACTAGCGGAAATCCAAGAGACCCAGTACTTC

clone size: NA
V gene: TRBV7-9
J gene: TRBJ2-3
D gene: NA
CDR3 protein: CASSRPLGDF
CDR3 DNA: TGTGCCAGCAGCCGCCCTCTGGGGGATTTT

clone size: NA
V gene: TRBV7-6
J gene: TRBJ1-3
D gene: NA
CDR3 protein: CASAWAVSGNTIYF
CDR3 DNA: TGTGCCAGCGCTTGGGCCGTCTCTGGAAACACCATATATTTT

clone size: NA
V gene: TRBV10-3
J gene: TRBJ2-2
D gene: NA
CDR3 protein: CASSSSTPGELFF
CDR3 DNA: TGTGCCAGCAGTTCGTCGACGCCCGGGGAGCTGTTTTTT

clone size: many
V gene: TRBV7-8
J gene: TRBJ1-1
D gene: NA
CDR3 protein: CASSLDKGPYTEAFF
CDR3 DNA: TGTGCCAGCAGCTTAGACAAAGGCCCCTACACTGAAGCTTTCTTT

clone size: few
V gene: TRBV7-3
J gene: TRBJ2-2
D gene: TRBD2
CDR3 protein: CASSLGSLAGTTGELFF
CDR3 DNA: TGTGCCAGCAGCTTAGGATCTCTAGCGGGAACCACCGGGGAGCTGTTTTTT

clone size: once
V gene: TRBV10-2
J gene: TRBJ2-7
D gene: NA
CDR3 protein: CASEGREDNEQYF
CDR3 DNA: TGCGCCAGTGAAGGCAGGGAAGATAACGAGCAGTACTTC

clone size: once
V gene: TRBV25-1
J gene: TRBJ1-1
D gene: NA
CDR3 protein: CASSYRAGNTEAFF
CDR3 DNA: TGTGCCAGCAGTTACCGCGCTGGGAACACTGAAGCTTTCTTT

clone size: NA
V gene: TRBV5-4
J gene: TRBJ1-2
D gene: NA
CDR3 protein: CASSQGALTSYGYTF
CDR3 DNA: TGCGCCAGCAGCCAAGGAGCCTTGACAAGCTATGGCTACACCTTC

clone size: few
V gene: TRBV20-1
J gene: TRBJ2-7
D gene: NA
CDR3 protein: CSASPSANYEQYF
CDR3 DNA: TGCAGTGCTAGTCCTAGCGCCAACTACGAGCAGTACTTC

clone size: once
V gene: TRBV5-1
J gene: TRBJ2-2
D gene: NA
CDR3 protein: CASSPGQRLATGELFF
CDR3 DNA: TGCGCCAGCAGCCCAGGACAGCGCCTTGCCACCGGGGAGCTGTTTTTT

clone size: NA
V gene: TRBV29-1
J gene: TRBJ2-7
D gene: TRBD1
CDR3 protein: CSVQTGTGYSYEQYF
CDR3 DNA: TGCAGCGTCCAAACGGGGACAGGTTACTCCTACGAGCAGTACTTC

clone size: NA
V gene: TRBV12-3/TRBV12-4
J gene: TRBJ2-5
D gene: TRBD1
CDR3 protein: CASSKGTEETQYF
CDR3 DNA: TGTGCCAGCAGTAAAGGGACAGAAGAGACCCAGTACTTC

clone size: few
V gene: TRBV12-3/TRBV12-4
J gene: TRBJ1-2
D gene: NA
CDR3 protein: CASSLVGEIGYTF
CDR3 DNA: TGTGCCAGCAGTTTAGTAGGGGAAATCGGCTACACCTTC

clone size: many
V gene: TRBV14
J gene: TRBJ1-1
D gene: NA
CDR3 protein: CASSQKRRGTEAFF
CDR3 DNA: TGTGCCAGCAGCCAGAAAAGGAGAGGCACTGAAGCTTTCTTT

clone size: many
V gene: TRBV12-3/TRBV12-4
J gene: TRBJ1-1
D gene: NA
CDR3 protein: CASSPTSGRLKAFF
CDR3 DNA: TGTGCCAGCAGTCCAACCTCTGGGCGGTTGAAAGCTTTCTTT

clone size: NA
V gene: TRBV24-1
J gene: TRBJ1-1
D gene: TRBD1
CDR3 protein: CATPPRTGNTEAFF
CDR3 DNA: TGTGCCACCCCTCCTAGGACAGGGAACACTGAAGCTTTCTTT